These 24 T cell receptor beta chains originate from one sample sequenced in a study of beta chain features in type 1 diabetes. Expressed TCRB transcripts were sequenced because the entire RNA isolate underwent reverse transcription. Profiled with immunoSEQ multiplex PCR; TCRdb holds only in-frame clones, not every one. Of around 300,000 clones listed, roughly 15% were seen once; the top ten hold over 5.5%. Material: central memory CD4+ T cells from blood. Receptor source: a young man in good health.

A few counts support this clone. The V and J genes are TRBV19 and TRBJ2-5, with D possibly matching TRBD1 (5 bases). The CDR3 runs to 14 residues. Germline V gene lookup returns CDR1 LNHDA and CDR2 SQIVND (reference sequence). The V gene lost 6 bases and the J gene lost 0 bases, with 11 bases spanning the gap. DNA of the CDR3: TGTGCCAGTAGCCTGACAGTCGACCAAGAGACCCAGTACTTC. This gives the protein CASSLTVDQETQYF.

This chain links TRBV6-5 with TRBJ2-5; no reliable D call. This CDR3 has 12 residues. V lost 8 bases, J lost 2 bases, and 9 bases lay in between. Per the germline V gene, CDR1 is MNHEY and CDR2 is SVGAGI. In nucleotides, the CDR3 is TGTGCCAGCCGTCGGGCTCAAGAGACCCAGTACTTC. This gives the protein CASRRAQETQYF.

This clone was seen ten or more times. This chain uses TRBV5-1 with TRBJ2-7, with TRBD1 matching over 9 bases. This CDR3 comprises 12 residues. Germline assignment: CDR1 SGHRS and CDR2 YFSETQ. After removal of 4 bases from V and 7 bases from J, the junction contained 3 bases not matched to a gene. CDR3 residues: CASSEGQGEQYF. In DNA form, the CDR3 reads TGCGCCAGCAGCGAGGGACAGGGTGAGCAGTACTTC.

This clone was counted between two and nine times. This chain joins TRBV19 and TRBJ2-6; D remains unclear. Germline lookup yields CDR1 LNHDA and CDR2 SQIVND (reference sequence). This CDR3 has 14 residues. Trimming removed 5 bases from V and 4 bases from J, with 9 bases in between. The CDR3 region has the DNA TGTGCCAGTAGTGCAGGCTCAGGGGCCAACGTCCTGACTTTC. Protein: CASSAGSGANVLTF.

The gene calls are TRBV7-8 and TRBJ2-1, with 9 positions matching TRBD2. In germline, CDR1 is SGHVS, CDR2 FQNEAQ. The CDR3 spans 16 residues. V trimming: 1 base; J trimming: 4 bases; junction bases outside the gene matches: 5. CDR3 DNA: TGTGCCAGCAGCTTAGAAGGCGGGGGGGCGTACAATGAGCAGTTCTTC. It yields the protein CASSLEGGGAYNEQFF.

This clone occurred many times. The V and J genes are TRBV18 and TRBJ2-6; either TRBD1 or TRBD2 may fit D (5 bases each). The germline V gene has CDR1 KGHSH and CDR2 LQKENI. The CDR3 has 16 residues. Trimming stripped 5 bases from V and 0 bases from J, with 11 bases between. CDR3 amino acids: CASSWGRNSGANVLTF. The CDR3 nucleotides are TGTGCCAGCTCATGGGGACGCAACTCTGGGGCCAACGTCCTGACTTTC.

This clone has more than one count but fewer than ten. The chain uses TRBV10-3 and TRBJ1-2; D gene ambiguous. With 6 bases removed from V and 6 bases from J, the gap between germline ends came to 8 bases. Germline V gene lookup returns CDR1 ENHRY and CDR2 SYGVKD. CDR3 length: 11 residues. The CDR3 DNA sequence: TGTGCCATCAGCCGGGAAGATGGCTACACCTTC. It yields the protein CAISREDGYTF.

The table lists this clone with a few counts. The gene calls are TRBV7-2 and TRBJ2-3; D gene uncertain. The CDR3 extends over 16 amino acids. Germline assignment: CDR1 SGHTA and CDR2 FQGNSA. The ends were cut back, 0 bases at V and 1 base at J, with 11 bases in the middle. CDR3 region: CASSLASGFGTDTQYF. As DNA, the CDR3 is TGTGCCAGCAGCTTAGCGTCCGGGTTTGGCACAGATACGCAGTATTTT.

Points on this clone: The same CDR3 is also encoded by other DNA sequences in this sample. This chain uses TRBV7-2 with TRBJ2-2; D remains ambiguous. V lost 6 bases and J lost 6, with 8 bases in between. Germline CDR1 SGHTA, CDR2 FQGNSA. There are 12 residues in the CDR3. CDR3: CASSRTPGELFF. Written as DNA, the CDR3 is TGTGCCAGCAGTCGTACCCCCGGGGAGCTGTTTTTT.

At least ten counts were recorded for this clone. The chain has TRBV11-3 and TRBJ2-3; D not certain. V was clipped by 4 bases and J by 2 bases, with 4 bases between them. Germline V CDR1 and CDR2: SGHNT, YENEEA. There are 12 residues in the CDR3. CDR3 sequence (DNA): TGTGCCAGCAGCTCGCACACAGATACGCAGTATTTT. It encodes CASSSHTDTQYF. Full variable domain (rest looked up from reference TRBV11-3 and TRBJ2-3): EAGVVQSPRYKIIEKKQPVAFWCNPISGHNTLYWYLQNLGQGPELLIRYENEEAVDDSQLPKDRFSAERLKGVDSTLKIQPAELGDSAVYLCASSSHTDTQYFGPGTRLTVL.

This clone was found a few times. The genes are TRBV11-2 and TRBJ2-1; D ambiguous. V dropped 4 bases and J dropped 13 bases, with 11 bases sitting between them. The CDR3 covers 11 residues. Germline CDR1 and CDR2: SGHAT and FQNNGV. The CDR3 nucleotides read TGTGCCAGCAGCTGGACGCCCGTACAGTTCTTC. Translation: CASSWTPVQFF.

The V and J genes are TRBV7-2 and TRBJ1-1, with D uncertain. Germline loops: CDR1 SGHTA, CDR2 FQGNSA. The CDR3 spans 12 residues. V lost 1 base to trimming and J lost 10 bases, with 10 bases between them. CDR3 amino acids: CASSLVRDGAFF. CDR3 sequence (DNA): TGTGCCAGCAGCTTAGTTCGGGATGGAGCTTTCTTT.

This clone was found once. This rearrangement joins TRBV7-3 to TRBJ2-1; a possible D gene is TRBD1 (6 bases). V gave up 7 bases and J gave up 6 bases, with 19 bases separating them. The CDR3 length is 15 residues. Per the germline V gene, CDR1 is SGHTA and CDR2 is FQGTGA. CDR3 DNA: TGTGCCAGCACTAAAGCTGTTCGCAGGGGCAATGAGCAGTTCTTC. It codes for CASTKAVRRGNEQFF.

This clone has only a few counts. This sequence joins TRBV7-9 and TRBJ2-3; the D is unclear. The CDR3 totals 14 residues. The V gene's germline CDR1 is SEHNR and CDR2 FQNEAQ (reference sequence). With 3 bases removed from V and 0 bases from J, the gap between germline ends came to 7 bases. DNA for the CDR3: TGTGCCAGCAGCTTCGACCGGAGCACAGATACGCAGTATTTT. Amino acid sequence: CASSFDRSTDTQYF.

This sequence joins TRBV7-2 and TRBJ2-7; TRBD2 aligns across 7 bases. There are 13 residues in the CDR3. Germline-derived CDR1 and CDR2 are SGHTA and FQGNSA. V gave up 5 bases and J gave up 6 bases; unmatched junction bases: 7. CDR3 nucleotides: TGTGCCAGCAGCCCGGGGGACTATAGCGAGCAGTACGTC. Protein product: CASSPGDYSEQYV.

This chain links TRBV5-5 with TRBJ2-5; D could derive from TRBD1 or TRBD2 (6 bases each). Per the germline V gene, CDR1 is SGHKS and CDR2 is YYEKEE (reference sequence). The CDR3 loop spans 14 amino acids. V was clipped by 2 bases and J by 3 bases, with 11 bases between them. The chain's CDR3 is CASSFRRDKETQYF. Here the CDR3 DNA reads TGTGCCAGCAGCTTTAGGAGGGACAAAGAGACCCAGTACTTC. Full variable domain (outside the CDR3, taken from reference TRBV5-5 and TRBJ2-5): DAGVTQSPTHLIKTRGQQVTLRCSPISGHKSVSWYQQVLGQGPQFIFQYYEKEERGRGNFPDRFSARQFPNYSSELNVNALLLGDSALYLCASSFRRDKETQYFGPGTRLLVL.

The rearrangement links TRBV9 to TRBJ1-2; TRBD1 matches 9 bases. The germline V gene has CDR1 SGDLS and CDR2 YYNGEE. V shed 7 bases, J shed 5 bases, and the junction held 12 bases outside the gene matches. This CDR3 contains 15 residues. The CDR3 region has the DNA TGTGCCAGCGGATCGGGACAGGGCGTTGTATATGGCTACACCTTC. Amino acids: CASGSGQGVVYGYTF. Full variable domain (remainder filled in from reference TRBV9 and TRBJ1-2): DSGVTQTPKHLITATGQRVTLRCSPRSGDLSVYWYQQSLDQGLQFLIQYYNGEERAKGNILERFSAQQFPDLHSELNLSSLELGDSALYFCASGSGQGVVYGYTFGSGTRLTVV.

The CDR3 loop reads CASSLDPTAAGYTF. The CDR3 bases are TGTGCCAGCAGCTTAGATCCGACGGCGGCTGGCTACACCTTC. The chain uses TRBV11-3 and TRBJ1-2; D call uncertain. Germline V lookup: CDR1 SGHNT, CDR2 YENEEA. Trimming took 0 bases from V and 7 from J, leaving 12 bases between them. The CDR3 is 14 amino acids.

Many counts were recorded for this clone. The V gene is TRBV29-1, the J gene TRBJ2-3, with a weak D call TRBD2 (6 bases). Germline V CDR1 and CDR2: SQVTM, ANQGSEA. This CDR3 is 14 amino acids long. The V and J ends lost 4 bases and 2 bases respectively, with 13 bases between them. CDR3 sequence (DNA): TGCAGCGTTGCTAAGCGGGCATTCACAGATACGCAGTATTTT. It is translated as CSVAKRAFTDTQYF.

V gene TRBV7-9 combines with J gene TRBJ2-5; TRBD1 or TRBD2 may be the D gene (6 bases each). The V end was cut by 1 base, the J end by 7 bases, with 13 bases between. Germline values: CDR1 SEHNR, CDR2 FQNEAQ (reference sequence). This CDR3 comprises 14 residues. CDR3 bases: TGTGCCAGCAGCTTAGGGGGGGCCACTCCGACCCAGTACTTC. Encoded protein: CASSLGGATPTQYF.

The V call is TRBV7-2, the J call TRBJ2-5; D is perhaps TRBD2 (5 bases). CDR3 length: 11 residues. Germline CDR1 is SGHTA and CDR2 is FQGNSA. Trimming took 2 bases from V and 13 from J, leaving 11 bases between them. The CDR3: CASSLSDGVYF. DNA of the CDR3: TGTGCCAGCAGCTTATCTGACGGGGTGTACTTC.

This clone came up many times. The V gene is TRBV14, the J gene TRBJ2-4, with TRBD2 matching 7 bases. The CDR3 totals 15 residues. J was trimmed by 6 bases and V by 5 bases; bases with no gene match: 10. The germline V gene encodes CDR1 SGHDN and CDR2 FVKESK. Here the CDR3 DNA reads TGTGCCAGCAGCTGGGAGGGCGGAAGGGGAAACATTCAGTACTTC. Translation gives CASSWEGGRGNIQYF.

This clone has at least ten counts. The rearrangement links TRBV14 to TRBJ1-1; D unresolved. V dropped 8 bases and J dropped 2 bases, with 15 bases sitting between them. There are 14 residues in the CDR3. Germline CDR1 reads SGHDN; CDR2 reads FVKESK. CDR3 sequence reads: CASRRGRTNTEAFF. As DNA, the CDR3 is TGTGCCAGCCGCCGAGGGAGGACTAACACTGAAGCTTTCTTT.

This clone has just a few counts. V usage is TRBV15 and J usage is TRBJ1-1; a possible D gene is TRBD1 (6 bases). Germline-derived CDR1 and CDR2 are LNHNV and YYDKDF (reference sequence). The V and J ends lost 4 bases and 4 bases respectively, with 13 bases between them. The CDR3 length is 14 residues. CDR3 sequence: CATSIKQGGTEAFF. CDR3 coding DNA: TGTGCCACCAGCATTAAACAGGGTGGCACTGAAGCTTTCTTT.